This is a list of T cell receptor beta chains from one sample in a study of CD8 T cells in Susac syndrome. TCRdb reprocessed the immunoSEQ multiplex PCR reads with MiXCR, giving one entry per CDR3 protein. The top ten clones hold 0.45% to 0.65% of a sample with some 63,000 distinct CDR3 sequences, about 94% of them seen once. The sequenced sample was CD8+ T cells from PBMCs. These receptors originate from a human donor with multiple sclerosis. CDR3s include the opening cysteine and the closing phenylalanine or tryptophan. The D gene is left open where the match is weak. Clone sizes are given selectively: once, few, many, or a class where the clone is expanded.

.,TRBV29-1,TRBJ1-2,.,TGCAGCGTTGAAAGGGGACCCGGGACACTAGGAAGGAACTATGGCTACACCTTC,CSVERGPGTLGRNYGYTF
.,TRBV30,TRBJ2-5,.,TGTGCCTGGACCCTTGGGGGTTATCAAGAGACCCAGTACTTC,CAWTLGGYQETQYF
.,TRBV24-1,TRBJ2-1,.,TGTGCCACCAGTGATTTAGCTGGGGATGAGCAGTTCTTC,CATSDLAGDEQFF
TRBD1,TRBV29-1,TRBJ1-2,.,TGCAGCGTTTACCTGACAGGGGGTGATGGCTACACCTTC,CSVYLTGGDGYTF
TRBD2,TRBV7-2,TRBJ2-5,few,TGTGCTTCGCGGGAGGAAGGGCAAGAGACCCAGTACTTC,CASREEGQETQYF
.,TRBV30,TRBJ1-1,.,TGTGCCTGGAGTGCCTCCCCAGGAGTTAACACTGAAGCTTTCTTT,CAWSASPGVNTEAFF
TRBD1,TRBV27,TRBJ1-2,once,TGTGCCGCTTCCCCCGGACAGGAAGTTCACTATGGCTACACCTTC,CAASPGQEVHYGYTF
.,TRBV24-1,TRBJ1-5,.,TGTGCCACCAGTGAAGGCATGAACACCGATCAGCCCCAGCATTTT,CATSEGMNTDQPQHF
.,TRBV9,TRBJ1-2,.,TGTGCCAGCAGCGTACAAGATGAGAAGGTCTATGGCTACACCTTC,CASSVQDEKVYGYTF
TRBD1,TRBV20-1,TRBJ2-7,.,TGCAGTGCTTCTCCGGGACAGCCAGAATACGAGCAGTACTTC,CSASPGQPEYEQYF
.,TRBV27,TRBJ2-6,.,TGTGCCAGCAGTGACCGGGGGTCCGGGGCCAACGTCCTGACTTTC,CASSDRGSGANVLTF
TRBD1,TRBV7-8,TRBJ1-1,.,TGTGCCAGCAGCTTCGGACAGGGGGCTCGGAGCACTGAAGCTTTCTTT,CASSFGQGARSTEAFF
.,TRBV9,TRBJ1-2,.,TGTGCCAGCAGCGTAGGGTTTCCAGGGGAGAACTATGGCTACACCTTC,CASSVGFPGENYGYTF
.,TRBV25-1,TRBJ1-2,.,TGTGCCAGCAAACAGGGAGAAGGCTACACCTTC,CASKQGEGYTF
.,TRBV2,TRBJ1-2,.,TGTGCCAGCAGTGAAATAGGGTCTGCTGGCTACACCTTC,CASSEIGSAGYTF
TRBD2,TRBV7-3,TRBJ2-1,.,TGTGCCAGCAGCTTAGAACTAGCGGGGGGCCCGAGCTCCTACAATGAGCAGTTCTTC,CASSLELAGGPSSYNEQFF
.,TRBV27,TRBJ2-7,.,TGTGCCAGCAGTTTATTGGGGGACGAGCAGTACTTC,CASSLLGDEQYF
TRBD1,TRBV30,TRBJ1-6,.,TGTGCCTGGGATCCCTCGACAGGGGCGAATTCACCCCTCCACTTT,CAWDPSTGANSPLHF
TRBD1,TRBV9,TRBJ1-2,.,TGTGCCAGCAGCGCCCTTGACAGGGTTGACGGCTACACCTTC,CASSALDRVDGYTF
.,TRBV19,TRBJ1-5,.,TGTGCCAGTCGGGTCCTGAATCAGCCCCAGCATTTT,CASRVLNQPQHF
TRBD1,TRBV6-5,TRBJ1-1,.,TGTGCCAGCAGTGGGGACAGGATGAACACTGAAGCTTTCTTT,CASSGDRMNTEAFF
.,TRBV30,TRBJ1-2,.,TGTGCCTTTGGAGGAGGAGGGAACTATGGCTACACCTTC,CAFGGGGNYGYTF
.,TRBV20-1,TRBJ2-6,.,TGCAGTGCTAGAGTTATCGGGTCTGGGGCCAACGTCCTGACTTTC,CSARVIGSGANVLTF
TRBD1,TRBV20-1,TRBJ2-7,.,TGCAGTGCTAGAGATCATAGGGACAGCTCCTACGAGCAGTACTTC,CSARDHRDSSYEQYF
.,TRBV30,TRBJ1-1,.,TGTGCCTGGAGTGTTGGGCTACAGGGAAGAGACACTGAAGCTTTCTTT,CAWSVGLQGRDTEAFF
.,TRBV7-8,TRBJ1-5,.,TGTGCCAGCAGCCCCCGGATGGGATATAGCAATCAGCCCCAGCATTTT,CASSPRMGYSNQPQHF
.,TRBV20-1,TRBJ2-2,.,TGCAGTGCTAGAGGGACCCAGAACACCGGGGAGCTGTTTTTT,CSARGTQNTGELFF
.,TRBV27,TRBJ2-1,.,TGTGCCACCAAACCAGCGGGCCCTCACAATGAGCAGTTCTTC,CATKPAGPHNEQFF
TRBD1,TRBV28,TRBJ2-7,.,TGTGCCAGCAGTTTAAGGACAGGGGGACCGTACTTC,CASSLRTGGPYF
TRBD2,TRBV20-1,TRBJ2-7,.,TGCAGTGCTAGAGATCTTGGGACTAGCTTCCACGAGCAGTACTTC,CSARDLGTSFHEQYF
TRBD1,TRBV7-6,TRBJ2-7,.,TGTGCCAGCAGTCAAGACAGGGGATTTGCCGAGCAGTACTTC,CASSQDRGFAEQYF
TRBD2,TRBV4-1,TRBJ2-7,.,TGCGCCAGCAGCCAAGTCCCCCTAGCGGGGTCCTACGAGCAGTACTTC,CASSQVPLAGSYEQYF
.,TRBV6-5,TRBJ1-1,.,TGTGCCAGCAGTTACAGAATGAACACTGAAGCTTTCTTT,CASSYRMNTEAFF
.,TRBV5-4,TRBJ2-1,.,TGTGCCAGCAGCTTGGATACGGCTGGGGGCCCGGGGAATGAGCAGTTCTTC,CASSLDTAGGPGNEQFF
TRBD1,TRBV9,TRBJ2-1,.,TGTGCCAGCAGCGTAGGAGTTGGACAGGGTTACAATGAGCAGTTCTTC,CASSVGVGQGYNEQFF
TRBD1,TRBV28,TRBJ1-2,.,TGTGCCAGCTTAGGACGACAGGGCTCTTTAGGCTACACCTTC,CASLGRQGSLGYTF
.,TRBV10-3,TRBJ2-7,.,TGTGCCATCAGTGATCTAAGCTACGAGCAGTACTTC,CAISDLSYEQYF
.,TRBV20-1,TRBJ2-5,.,TGCAGTGCTTCCGAGGGTGGGGGCTGGGAGACCCAGTACTTC,CSASEGGGWETQYF
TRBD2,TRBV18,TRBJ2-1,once,TGTGCCAGCTCTACTAGCGGGTCCTCCTACAATGAGCAGTTCTTC,CASSTSGSSYNEQFF
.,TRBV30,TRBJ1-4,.,TGTGCCTGGGGGGTTGGTGAAAAACTGTTTTTT,CAWGVGEKLFF
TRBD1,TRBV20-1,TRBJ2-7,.,TGCAGTGCGGGGGGACAGGGAGTATGGTCCTACGAGCAGTACTTC,CSAGGQGVWSYEQYF
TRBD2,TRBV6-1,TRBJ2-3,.,TGTGCCAGCAGTGAAGTAGCGGGAGGCACAGATACGCAGTATTTT,CASSEVAGGTDTQYF
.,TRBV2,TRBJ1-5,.,TGTGCCAGCAGTGGAGTGGATAGCAATCAGCCCCAGCATTTT,CASSGVDSNQPQHF
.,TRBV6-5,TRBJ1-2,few,TGTGCCAGCAGTCTCGACAGCTATGGCTACACCTTC,CASSLDSYGYTF
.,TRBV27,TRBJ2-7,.,TGTGCCAGCTTCTCGGCGGGCCGGGTCCACGAGCAGTACTTC,CASFSAGRVHEQYF